The 7 T cell receptor beta chains listed next were all sequenced from one sample in a study of T cells in Graves' hyperthyroidism and ophthalmopathy. Researchers took RNA transcripts and amplified the TCR beta CDR3 regions from them. In the first-round RT-PCR of the TCR CDR3, the HTBI primer set was used. MiXCR, applied by TCRdb to the multiplex PCR reads, yields one record per CDR3 protein. The repertoire holds 550,000 to 600,000 distinct CDR3 sequences, more than 45% seen once, with 15% to 20% in the top ten. Source material: peripheral blood or thyroid tissue (not recorded which). The receptor source for this set is an adult woman with Graves' disease, either hyperthyroidism or ophthalmopathy (not recorded which).

V and J are TRBV7-8 and TRBJ2-5; 14 nucleotides line up with TRBD2. V dropped 5 bases and J dropped 2; count of bases not matched to a gene: 7. The CDR3 is 17 amino acids. Looked up from germline, CDR1 is SGHVS and CDR2 is FQNEAQ. CDR3 DNA: TGTGCCAGCAGCATCGGACTAGCGGGGGGCCGACAAGAGACCCAGTACTTC. Translated: CASSIGLAGGRQETQYF.

This clonotype was detected a few times. This sequence joins TRBV6-4 and TRBJ1-2; no definite D call. The germline V and J ends were trimmed by 2 bases and 3 bases, with 7 bases remaining between them. The CDR3 totals 13 residues. Germline V CDR1 and CDR2: MRHNA, SNTAGT. Written as DNA, the CDR3 is TGTGCCAGCAGTGACCTGGCTGACTATGGCTACACCTTC. This sequence encodes CASSDLADYGYTF.

At least ten counts were recorded for this clonotype. The V call is TRBV19, the J call TRBJ2-2, with D perhaps assigned TRBD1 or TRBD2 (5 bases each). The CDR3 length is 16 residues. The V end lost 1 base, the J end lost 4 bases, and 13 bases lay between the germline ends. From germline, CDR1 is LNHDA and CDR2 SQIVND (reference sequence). In DNA, the CDR3 is TGTGCCAGTAGTATAGTAAGAGGGGCGAGCACCGGGGAGCTGTTTTTT. Encoded protein: CASSIVRGASTGELFF.

The genes are TRBV7-2 and TRBJ2-5, with 9 nucleotides matching TRBD1. Losses at the gene ends were 5 bases for V and 7 bases for J; bases not matched to a gene: 11. The CDR3 is 15 residues long. Germline assignment: CDR1 SGHTA and CDR2 FQGNSA. CDR3 sequence reads: CASSQQGANEGTQYF. CDR3 in DNA: TGTGCCAGCAGCCAACAGGGGGCCAACGAGGGGACCCAGTACTTC.

The rearrangement uses TRBV6-2 or TRBV6-3 and TRBJ2-2; D remains unclear. This CDR3 has 12 amino acids. Germline CDR1 reads MNHEY; CDR2 reads SVGEGT. V was trimmed by 7 bases and J by 3 bases, leaving 6 bases between them. The CDR3 region has the DNA TGTGCCAGCACGGAATACACCGGGGAGCTGTTTTTT. The encoded protein is CASTEYTGELFF.

V gene TRBV4-1 combines with J gene TRBJ1-5; D call uncertain. Trimming pared 1 base from V and 0 bases from J, leaving 10 bases between. CDR3 length: 16 amino acids. Germline CDR1 reads MGHRA; CDR2 reads YSYEKL. CDR3 region: CASSQVVGYSNQPQHF. The DNA for the CDR3 is TGCGCCAGCAGCCAAGTAGTGGGGTATAGCAATCAGCCCCAGCATTTT.

This clonotype was seen at least ten times. V and J are TRBV12-3 or TRBV12-4 and TRBJ1-1, with D possibly TRBD1 on 6 matching bases. Trimming shortened V by 3 bases and J by 0 bases, and 8 bases separated the two germline ends. This CDR3 contains 14 residues. CDR3 amino acids: CASSFQGMNTEAFF. The DNA of the CDR3 is TGTGCCAGCAGTTTCCAGGGGATGAACACTGAAGCTTTCTTT.